This TCR beta chain emerged from a study of T cell responses to AZD1222 COVID-19 vaccine. Study-wide background: Pooled together were second doses at about 4 or about 12 weeks. Regarding the study as a whole: As reported, nearly half of all spike-specific TCRs target variant regions that are unmutated. Every sample of the repertoires postdated the peak T cell response. Clonal diversity was possibly underestimated, and white British individuals and females predominated among donors.

Profiled with immunoSEQ multiplex PCR; TCRdb holds only in-frame clones, not every one. The sample has around 160,000 clones; 91% are singletons. This CDR3 spans 16 amino acids. Trimming left V 0 bases short and J 4 bases short, with 12 bases between. The V gene's germline CDR1 is MNHEY and CDR2 SVGAGI. Points on this clone: Its antigen is unknown.

Sequences were derived from peripheral blood, sampled on day 0 of AZD1222 vaccination. The chain combines TRBV6-5 with TRBJ2-2, with D unresolved. This receptor was taken from an adult in good health. The CDR3 spells CASSYSGQVGTGELFF. CDR3 DNA: TGTGCCAGCAGTTACTCCGGGCAGGTGGGCACCGGGGAGCTGTTTTTT.